This entry is about one T cell receptor beta chain. What it binds is unknown. This sample was included in a study of graft-versus-host responses after intestinal transplantation. Study background: Every transplant recipient was induced with anti-thymocyte globulin, then maintained on tacrolimus and steroids for roughly 3 years. Findings of the study overall: Declines in HvG clones occurring early post-transplant were associated with peak circulating GvH clone levels.

Here immunoSEQ multiplex PCR was the method, and the copy in TCRdb shows in-frame clones only, minus some. In the table there are just under 100,000 clones, 80% to 95% of which are singletons. Trimming stripped 4 bases from V and 7 bases from J, with 20 bases between. The length of the CDR3 is 15 residues. Germline lookup yields CDR1 SGHRS and CDR2 YFSETQ. The chain uses TRBV5-1 and TRBJ1-1; weak D call: TRBD1 (6 bases). The starting material was PBMCs, obtained roughly 450 days after intestinal transplant. The receptor was derived from a human patient who received an intestinal transplant, so some T cells may come from the graft donor. The CDR3 sequence: CASSAVVGGPGEAFF. CDR3 in DNA: TGCGCCAGCAGCGCAGTTGTCGGGGGGCCAGGTGAAGCTTTCTTT.